The present entry profiles one TCR beta chain with its context. Its antigen target is currently unknown. No qualities accompany the bases; no much larger clone lies one base away. Trimming removed 2 bases from V and 11 bases from J, leaving 13 bases between the germline ends. The CDR3 starts with the cysteine, ends with the phenylalanine, and has 14 residues. Just the 42-base CDR3 DNA is kept, in frame starting at base 1. According to the germline V gene, CDR1 reads MNHNS and CDR2 reads SASEGT. This sample stems from a study of control samples from healthy donors and cancer patients (dated by TCRdb to the early 2020s). Library generation was performed with the immunoSEQ multiplex PCR assay. The immuneACCESS repertoire file appears here via TCRdb, limited to in-frame rearrangements. These files lack a portion of the clones; in checked studies, under half of the deficit traces to unresolved V genes, and the cause of the others is not known. For this sample there are some 150,000 clones; around 96% appear just once. Of the sample, 0.85% to 1.3% falls within the top ten clones.

The V and J genes are TRBV6-1 and TRBJ1-6; TRBD1 is perhaps the D gene, given 5 matching bases. The clonotype was recovered from a woman in her thirties in good health. Sequenced material: blood. The DNA sequence follows: TGTGCCAGCAGTGAATTTGGAGAAGGGGCACCCCTCCACTTT. Its translation reads: CASSEFGEGAPLHF.